Here is one T cell receptor (beta chain) with its context. This clonotype was seen only a few times. The antigen this receptor binds is unknown. Base qualities are not at hand, and no much larger clone is one base apart. These data come from a study of T cells after yellow fever vaccination (dated by TCRdb to between 2018 and 2020). Notes on the research overall: Libraries from fractions with low cell numbers were prepared with the SMART-Seq v4 Ultra Low Input RNA kit. Blood was collected at multiple timepoints before and after primary and secondary immunization, and bulk PBMC replicates and cell subsets were isolated. The cohort comprised two healthy male donors, one aged 18 to 30 and one aged 30 to 40 years. To follow T-cell clones before and after primary and booster YFV17D yellow fever vaccination, bulk TCR alpha and beta repertoires were sequenced over time.

V is cut back by 7 bases and J by 1 base, with 9 bases in the junction unmatched. The germline V gene specifies SGHRS as CDR1 and YFSETQ as CDR2. Its CDR3 holds 15 amino acids, cysteine through phenylalanine. Only the CDR3 portion is preserved as DNA: 45 bases, with reading frame beginning at the first base. What the work shows at the level of the full study, not this receptor alone: A small share of clonotypes occurred in both CD4 and CD8 compartments, likely arising from convergent recombination. Only two donors were included in the study, so the extent to which the findings can be generalized is limited. Compared with the primary T-cell response, the secondary T-cell response was faster but weaker, reaching its peak on day 5 rather than on day 15. After the booster, most clones that had expanded after primary vaccination were detected again (almost 97% of CD4 and more than 85% of CD8), suggesting broad maintenance of memory. Computational filtering was required because FACS-sorted repertoires could contain abundant contaminating clonotypes from the bulk population.

TCR cDNA was synthesized by 5'RACE template switching, which introduced a universal primer site and unique molecular identifiers. Priming for cDNA synthesis came from both the TCR alpha and TCR beta constant segments. Library amplification involved two PCR steps, and the second step added sample barcodes and sequencing adapters. Sequencing of libraries was performed on Illumina HiSeq 2500 (2x100 bp) or NovaSeq (2x150 bp). From the authors' description of their analysis: Reads were demultiplexed and collapsed into UMI consensus sequences with MIGEC, and V(D)J alignment was performed with MiXCR. Vaccine-responding clonotypes were defined with edgeR using replicate PBMC samples, requiring FDR below 0.01 and a log2 fold change above 5 up to day 15. Each bulk clonotype was labeled CD4 or CD8 based on which sequenced repertoire, CD4 or CD8, contained the clonotype at higher abundance. TCRdb itself trimmed the public reads at Q25 with fastp, ran MiXCR and retained productive beta chains. Records with the same CDR3 protein are collapsed into one entry carrying the most frequent genes and DNA. TCRdb, not the original authors, processed these V and J calls. The table for this sample lists 500,000 to 650,000 distinct CDR3 sequences; 9% to 15% of them were counted only once. About 16% of the sample is taken by the ten largest.

The treatment or condition label for this specimen denotes: live attenuated yellow fever vaccine strain. At every blood-draw timepoint, two biological replicates of bulk PBMCs were collected. PBMCs were isolated from peripheral blood using a standard Ficoll-Paque protocol. RNA was extracted with TriZol from bulk PBMCs, CD4 and CD8 fractions, and dextramer-positive and dextramer-negative fractions. The source of this sequence is a man aged 25 to 40 who received the YFV17D yellow fever vaccine. Sequencing used PBMCs, obtained on the day of the yellow fever booster vaccination. The chain joins TRBV5-1 to TRBJ2-3; 7 bases in the middle match TRBD1. CDR3 sequence: CASCTRQGGTDTQYF. The nucleotide sequence is given as TGCGCCAGCTGTACTAGACAGGGTGGCACAGATACGCAGTATTTT.